The entry that follows covers one T cell receptor (beta chain) sequence. The sample is drawn from a study of blood T cell repertoires in COVID-19. Study at large: From the United States, Italy and Spain came samples of acute and convalescent COVID-19. PBMCs, B-cell-depleted T cells, or T cells were the source of the cDNA or gDNA that made up the material.

V was pared by 3 bases and J by 0 bases, with 2 bases of the junction left unmatched. CDR1 is LGHDT, CDR2 YNNKEL, per germline (reference sequence). The CDR3 length is 16 residues. Data came from immunoSEQ multiplex PCR; TCRdb stores just in-frame clones and leaves some out. Here the sample spans 250,000 or so clones, 89% being singletons. Sequencing used peripheral blood. The chain uses TRBV3-1 (or the pseudogene TRBV3-2) and TRBJ2-2; 9 nucleotides agree with TRBD1. The sequence came from a woman aged 40 to 50 who had recovered from COVID-19. The CDR3 nucleotides read TGTGCCAGCAGCCAGGGGGACAGGGCGAACACCGGGGAGCTGTTTTTT. Protein sequence: CASSQGDRANTGELFF.